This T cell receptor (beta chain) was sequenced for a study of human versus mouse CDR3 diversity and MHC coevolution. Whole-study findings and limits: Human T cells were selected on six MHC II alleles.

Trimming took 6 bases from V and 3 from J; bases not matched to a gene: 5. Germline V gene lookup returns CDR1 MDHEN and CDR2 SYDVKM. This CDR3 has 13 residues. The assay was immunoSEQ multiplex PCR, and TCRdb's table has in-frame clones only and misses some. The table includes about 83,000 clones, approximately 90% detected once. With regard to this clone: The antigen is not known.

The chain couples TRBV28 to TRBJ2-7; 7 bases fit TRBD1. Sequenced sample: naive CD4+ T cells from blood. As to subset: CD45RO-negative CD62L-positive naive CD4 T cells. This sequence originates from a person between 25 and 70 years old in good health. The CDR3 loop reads CASSNRGVYEQYF. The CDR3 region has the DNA TGTGCCAGCAGCAACAGGGGAGTCTACGAGCAGTACTTC.